The 31 T cell receptor beta chains reported below all come from one sample, sequenced in a study of blood T cell repertoires in COVID-19. Method: immunoSEQ multiplex PCR; TCRdb's copy keeps in-frame clones and lacks some. The sample has over 40,000 clones, 65% to 90% seen once; the top ten hold 7.6%. Sequencing was carried out using peripheral blood. The receptors were sampled from a human donor in a cohort sampled during active COVID-19.

The CDR3 loop reads CASSLGSGPNTGELFF. CDR3 DNA: TGTGCCAGCAGTTTAGGGAGCGGCCCGAACACCGGGGAGCTGTTTTTT. V is TRBV27 and J is TRBJ2-2; D is perhaps TRBD2 (5 bases). Trimming removed 2 bases from V and 0 bases from J, with 10 bases in between. The CDR3 consists of 16 residues. Germline CDR1 and CDR2: MNHEY and SMNVEV (reference sequence).

This chain uses TRBV11-1 with TRBJ2-3; no reliable D call. Germline assignment: CDR1 SGHAT and CDR2 FQDESV (reference sequence). Trimming cost V 4 bases and J 5 bases, with 7 bases left between them. This CDR3 is built from 12 residues. The CDR3 here is CASSSSRDTQYF. The CDR3 DNA reads as TGTGCCAGCAGCTCCTCGAGAGATACGCAGTATTTT.

The chain recombines TRBV7-3 with TRBJ1-5; TRBD1 agrees at 8 bases. From germline, CDR1 is SGHTA and CDR2 FQGTGA. The CDR3 covers 15 residues. V dropped 9 bases and J dropped 4; count of bases not matched to a gene: 11. CDR3 sequence reads: CARVDRGTCNQPQHF. In nucleotides, the CDR3 is TGTGCCAGGGTAGACAGGGGAACTTGTAATCAGCCCCAGCATTTT.

This chain connects TRBV20-1 to TRBJ2-7; 7 bases line up with TRBD1. V gave up 3 bases and J gave up 0 bases; unmatched junction bases: 8. CDR1 is DFQATT and CDR2 is SNEGSKA in the germline V gene (reference sequence). This CDR3 is built from 15 residues. The CDR3 reads CSASQRDSNSYEQYF. The DNA of the CDR3 is TGCAGTGCTAGTCAACGGGACAGCAACTCCTACGAGCAGTACTTC.

The J gene is TRBJ2-1, the V gene TRBV6-4; TRBD2 matches at 14 bases. The J segment lost 7 bases and the V segment lost 3 bases, leaving 2 bases of the junction unmatched. This CDR3 region has 15 residues. CDR1 MRHNA and CDR2 SNTAGT come from the germline V gene. The CDR3, as DNA: TGTGCCAGCAGTGAAGGACTAGCGGGAGGAAATGAGCAGTTCTTC. This codes for CASSEGLAGGNEQFF.

V gene TRBV7-9 combines with J gene TRBJ1-2; D gene ambiguous. The V gene lost 4 bases and the J gene lost 10 bases, with 25 bases spanning the gap. The CDR3 runs to 16 residues. From germline, CDR1 is SEHNR and CDR2 FQNEAQ (reference sequence). The CDR3 nucleotides read TGTGCCAGCAGCTATAGTCCGGGGATGGGTTCGGCGGCCTACACCTTC. Residues: CASSYSPGMGSAAYTF.

This chain uses TRBV2 with TRBJ1-2; 12 bases match TRBD1. This CDR3 spans 15 amino acids. J was trimmed by 3 bases and V by 5 bases; bases with no gene match: 4. Germline CDR1 reads SNHLY; CDR2 reads FYNNEI. CDR3 loop: CASSRDRGLYYGYTF. The CDR3 DNA is TGTGCCAGCAGTCGGGACAGGGGGCTTTACTATGGCTACACCTTC.

The gene calls are TRBV28 and TRBJ2-7; D might be TRBD2 (5 bases). There are 13 residues in the CDR3. Per germline, CDR1 MDHEN and CDR2 SYDVKM. V gave up 5 bases and J gave up 2 bases, with 10 bases separating them. This CDR3 is CASSRAGTYEQYF. In DNA, the CDR3 is TGTGCCAGCAGTCGAGCCGGGACCTACGAGCAGTACTTC.

The chain recombines TRBV10-1 with TRBJ2-3, with 11 bases fitting TRBD2. J gave up 2 bases and V 2 bases, and 3 bases lay outside the gene matches. There are 16 residues in the CDR3. CDR1 and CDR2 (germline): WNHNN, SYGVQD (reference sequence). For the CDR3, the DNA is TGCGCCAGCAGTGAGGGACTAGCGGGCCTCACAGATACGCAGTATTTT. Residues: CASSEGLAGLTDTQYF.

The chain links TRBV6-5 to TRBJ1-1; D unresolved. Germline CDR1 is MNHEY and CDR2 is SVGAGI. V was clipped by 0 bases and J by 3 bases, with 11 bases between them. There are 15 residues in the CDR3. The DNA of the CDR3 is TGTGCCAGCAGTTACTCCGGGGTGTTCGACACTGAAGCTTTCTTT. Translation: CASSYSGVFDTEAFF.

The chain carries TRBV6-5 and TRBJ2-2; 8 positions match TRBD2. Germline V gives CDR1 MNHEY, CDR2 SVGAGI. The CDR3 has 15 amino acids. The J segment lost 0 bases and the V segment lost 6 bases, leaving 3 bases of the junction unmatched. As DNA, the CDR3 is TGTGCCAGCAGGCGGGAGGATGCGAACACCGGGGAGCTGTTTTTT. Protein: CASRREDANTGELFF.

The chain links TRBV28 to TRBJ1-1; TRBD1 matches 11 bases. CDR1 and CDR2 from the germline V gene are MDHEN and SYDVKM. The CDR3 contains 14 residues. J gave up 6 bases and V 2 bases, and 2 bases lay outside the gene matches. CDR3 sequence (DNA): TGTGCCAGCAGTTTAATGGGACAGGGGGCTGAAGCTTTCTTT. Residues: CASSLMGQGAEAFF.

V and J are TRBV11-2 and TRBJ2-2; 9 bases are shared with TRBD1. The trim removed 5 bases at V and 1 base at J, leaving 8 bases unmatched. Germline lookup yields CDR1 SGHAT and CDR2 FQNNGV. The CDR3 has 17 amino acids. In DNA form, the CDR3 reads TGTGCCAGCAGCCGAAGAGGACAGGGGAAGAACACCGGGGAGCTGTTTTTT. Amino acid sequence: CASSRRGQGKNTGELFF.

The chain recombines TRBV30 with TRBJ1-6, with 7 positions matching TRBD1. The germline CDR1 and CDR2 sequences are GTSNPN and SVGIG (reference sequence). V lost 6 bases to trimming and J lost 7 bases; unmatched junction nucleotides: 6. The CDR3 consists of 13 residues. CDR3 in amino acids: CACQGQPNSPLHF. The CDR3 DNA is TGTGCCTGCCAGGGACAGCCGAATTCACCCCTCCACTTT. Complete variable domain (other parts from reference TRBV30 and TRBJ1-6): SQTIHQWPATLVQPVGSPLSLECTVEGTSNPNLYWYRQAAGRGLQLLFYSVGIGQISSEVPQNLSASRPQDRQFILSSKKLLLSDSGFYLCACQGQPNSPLHFGNGTRLTVT.

The V call is TRBV21-1, the J call TRBJ2-1; TRBD1 is the table's D call and was not checked against the DNA. TRBV21-1 corresponds to a pseudogene. This CDR3 is 13 amino acids long. In nucleotides, the CDR3 is TGTGCAGTCCGCACTACAGGGTTTAGTGAGCAGTTCTTC. Its translation: CAVRTTGFSEQFF.

The chain uses TRBV9 and TRBJ1-1, with 9 bases identical to TRBD1. The CDR3 has 14 amino acids. Germline assignment: CDR1 SGDLS and CDR2 YYNGEE. V shed 3 bases and J 5 bases; nucleotides not matched to a gene: 5. The CDR3 sequence: CASSADRGWTEAFF. The CDR3 nucleotides read TGTGCCAGCAGCGCAGACAGGGGGTGGACTGAAGCTTTCTTT.

This clone was detected only once. V and J are TRBV7-2 and TRBJ2-3; D unclear. Trimming shortened V by 4 bases and J by 4 bases, and 12 bases separated the two germline ends. CDR1 is SGHTA, CDR2 FQGNSA, per germline. This CDR3 has 14 amino acids. In DNA, the CDR3 is TGTGCCAGCAGCTCCACAAATTCCCCAGATACGCAGTATTTT. Translating it yields CASSSTNSPDTQYF. Combining the CDR3 with reference TRBV7-2 and TRBJ2-3 gives the whole variable domain GAGVSQSPSNKVTEKGKDVELRCDPISGHTALYWYRQSLGQGLEFLIYFQGNSAPDKSGLPSDRFSAERTGGSVSTLTIQRTQQEDSAVYLCASSSTNSPDTQYFGPGTRLTVL.

V usage is TRBV24-1 and J usage is TRBJ1-6; 10 positions match TRBD1. The V gene end was trimmed by 9 bases and the J gene end by 5 bases; junction bases not matched to a gene: 9. The germline V gene has CDR1 KGHDR and CDR2 SFDVKD. This CDR3 is built from 16 residues. The CDR3 sequence: CATPPPGTGDNSPLHF. CDR3 in DNA: TGTGCCACCCCACCTCCCGGGACAGGGGATAATTCACCCCTCCACTTT.

This sequence joins TRBV4-1 and TRBJ1-2; 10 nucleotides line up with TRBD1. V was pared by 4 bases and J by 2 bases, with 10 bases of the junction left unmatched. Germline V gene sequence: CDR1 MGHRA, CDR2 YSYEKL. The CDR3 runs to 17 residues. CDR3 loop: CASSRAGTGDVNYGYTF. The CDR3 nucleotides read TGCGCCAGCAGCCGGGCCGGGACAGGGGACGTCAACTATGGCTACACCTTC.

The V and J genes are TRBV19 and TRBJ2-7; D is possibly TRBD2 (6 bases). Between the trimmed V and J ends, which lost 2 bases and 4 bases, there was a span of 18 bases. The CDR3 is 16 residues long. Germline V lookup: CDR1 LNHDA, CDR2 SQIVND (reference sequence). In DNA form, the CDR3 reads TGTGCCAGTAGTATACTGACGGCGGGCGGGGTTTACGAGCAGTACTTC. The encoded protein is CASSILTAGGVYEQYF.

The chain links TRBV9 to TRBJ2-1, with D hard to call. This CDR3 has 14 residues. Germline-derived CDR1 and CDR2 are SGDLS and YYNGEE. The germline V and J ends were trimmed by 1 base and 5 bases, with 10 bases remaining between them. Written as DNA, the CDR3 is TGTGCCAGCAGCGTAACGTCCCAGAACAATGAGCAGTTCTTC. It translates to CASSVTSQNNEQFF.

The chain carries TRBV29-1 and TRBJ2-1; D is unclear. Trimming stripped 3 bases from V and 0 bases from J, with 9 bases between. The CDR3 is 14 amino acids. The V gene's germline CDR1 is SQVTM and CDR2 ANQGSEA. The CDR3 here is CSVEIPSSYNEQFF. CDR3 coding DNA: TGCAGCGTTGAGATACCGAGCTCCTACAATGAGCAGTTCTTC.

The chain joins TRBV6-2 or TRBV6-3 to TRBJ1-6; D not resolved. Germline V CDR1 and CDR2: MNHEY, SVGEGT. Trimming pared 4 bases from V and 9 bases from J, leaving 13 bases between. CDR3 size: 14 residues. CDR3 residues: CASSLKSGSSPLHF. CDR3 in DNA: TGTGCCAGCAGTTTAAAGAGCGGTTCTTCACCCCTCCACTTT.

The chain recombines TRBV5-1 with TRBJ1-2; TRBD1 matches 8 bases. The V segment lost 4 bases and the J segment 4 bases; nucleotides outside the gene matches: 6. Germline V CDR1 and CDR2: SGHRS, YFSETQ. The CDR3 spans 14 residues. CDR3 nucleotide sequence: TGCGCCAGCAGCGCAGGGGGCGAGGGCTATGGCTACACCTTC. Encoded protein: CASSAGGEGYGYTF.

The J gene is TRBJ2-7, the V gene TRBV29-1, with 10 nucleotides matching TRBD1. Per the germline V gene, CDR1 is SQVTM and CDR2 is ANQGSEA. Trimming cost V 6 bases and J 5 bases; bases outside gene matches: 4. The CDR3 loop spans 12 amino acids. CDR3 residues: CSVATGGHEQYF. Here the CDR3 DNA reads TGCAGCGTCGCGACAGGGGGCCACGAGCAGTACTTC.

This clone was detected only a few times. The rearrangement uses TRBV7-9 and TRBJ1-5, with D tentatively TRBD1 (5 bases). The CDR3 is made up of 14 amino acids. V lost 1 base to trimming and J lost 2 bases, with 6 bases between them. CDR1 SEHNR and CDR2 FQNEAQ come from the germline V gene (reference sequence). CDR3 sequence reads: CASSLGQRNQPQHF. CDR3 nucleotides: TGTGCCAGCAGCTTAGGACAGCGCAATCAGCCCCAGCATTTT.

This chain links TRBV4-3 with TRBJ2-4; D ambiguous. The CDR3 is 15 residues long. Per germline, CDR1 LGHNA and CDR2 YSLEER. V dropped 0 bases and J dropped 5 bases, with 11 bases sitting between them. CDR3 protein: CASSQERRFENIQYF. DNA for the CDR3: TGCGCCAGCAGCCAAGAGAGGCGCTTCGAAAACATTCAGTACTTC.

This chain connects TRBV7-9 to TRBJ2-3; 12 bases fit TRBD2. Germline CDR1 and CDR2: SEHNR and FQNEAQ (reference sequence). This CDR3 contains 15 residues. Trimming took 4 bases from V and 5 from J; bases not matched to a gene: 4. The DNA of the CDR3 is TGTGCCAGCAGCTCGACTAGCGGGAGTATAGATACGCAGTATTTT. Protein: CASSSTSGSIDTQYF.

CDR3 sequence: CASSLAYRGEYCQPQHF. The CDR3 coding sequence is TGTGCCAGCAGCTTGGCCTACAGGGGCGAGTATTGTCAGCCCCAGCATTTT. The chain has TRBV5-8 and TRBJ1-5; 7 nucleotides align to TRBD1. CDR1 and CDR2 from the germline V gene are SGHTS and YDEGEE. The V and J ends lost 0 bases and 6 bases, in that order; junction bases with no gene match: 12. The length of the CDR3 is 17 residues.

The chain combines TRBV7-8 with TRBJ1-2, with 7 bases lining up with TRBD1. V lost 5 bases, J lost 5 bases, and 5 bases stayed unmatched. The CDR3 covers 13 residues. Germline-derived CDR1 and CDR2 are SGHVS and FQNEAQ. The CDR3 is CASSPGTEYGYTF. In nucleotides, the CDR3 is TGTGCCAGCAGCCCAGGGACAGAGTATGGCTACACCTTC.

V usage is TRBV4-1 and J usage is TRBJ2-7, with D possibly being TRBD1 (7 bases). V lost 0 bases and J lost 4, with 13 bases in between. Germline-derived CDR1 and CDR2 are MGHRA and YSYEKL. The CDR3 has 15 residues. This chain's CDR3 is CASSQDVQGRYEQYF. DNA of the CDR3: TGCGCCAGCAGCCAAGATGTACAGGGGAGGTACGAGCAGTACTTC.